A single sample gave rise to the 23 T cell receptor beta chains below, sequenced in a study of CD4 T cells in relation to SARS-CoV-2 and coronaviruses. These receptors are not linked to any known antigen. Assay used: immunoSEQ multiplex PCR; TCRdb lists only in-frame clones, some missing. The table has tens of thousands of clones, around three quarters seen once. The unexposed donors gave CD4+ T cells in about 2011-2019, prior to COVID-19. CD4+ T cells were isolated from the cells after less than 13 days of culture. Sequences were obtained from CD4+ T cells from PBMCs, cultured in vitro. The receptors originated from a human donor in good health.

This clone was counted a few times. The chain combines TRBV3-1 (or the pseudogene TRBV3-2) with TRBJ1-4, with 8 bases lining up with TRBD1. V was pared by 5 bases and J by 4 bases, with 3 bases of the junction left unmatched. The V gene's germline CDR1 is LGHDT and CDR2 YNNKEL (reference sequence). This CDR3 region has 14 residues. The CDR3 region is CASSSGQDNEKLFF. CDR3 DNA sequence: TGTGCCAGCAGCTCGGGACAGGATAATGAAAAACTGTTTTTT.

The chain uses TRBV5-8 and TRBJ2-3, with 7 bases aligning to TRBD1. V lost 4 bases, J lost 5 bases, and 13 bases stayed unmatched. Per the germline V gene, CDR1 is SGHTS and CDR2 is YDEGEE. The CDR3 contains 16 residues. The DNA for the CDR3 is TGTGCCAGCAGCCTAACGCCGAGACAGGGTAGAGATACGCAGTATTTT. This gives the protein CASSLTPRQGRDTQYF. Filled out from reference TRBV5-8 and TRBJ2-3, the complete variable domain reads EAGVTQSPTHLIKTRGQQATLRCSPISGHTSVYWYQQALGLGLQFLLWYDEGEERNRGNFPPRFSGRQFPNYSSELNVNALELEDSALYLCASSLTPRQGRDTQYFGPGTRLTVL.

Here the CDR3 DNA reads TGTGCCAGCAGCTTTTCGAGCGGCAATCAGCCCCAGCATTTT. Its protein is CASSFSSGNQPQHF. This chain connects TRBV7-6 to TRBJ1-5, with D hard to call. Germline loops: CDR1 SGHVS, CDR2 FNYEAQ. V was pared by 3 bases and J by 2 bases, with 8 bases between. CDR3 length: 14 amino acids.

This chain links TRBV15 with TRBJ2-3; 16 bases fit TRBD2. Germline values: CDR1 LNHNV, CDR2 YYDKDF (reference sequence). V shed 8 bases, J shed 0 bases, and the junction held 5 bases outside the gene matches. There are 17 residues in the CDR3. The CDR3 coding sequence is TGTGCCACCGCCCAGGGACTAGCGGGGGGGAGCACAGATACGCAGTATTTT. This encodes CATAQGLAGGSTDTQYF.

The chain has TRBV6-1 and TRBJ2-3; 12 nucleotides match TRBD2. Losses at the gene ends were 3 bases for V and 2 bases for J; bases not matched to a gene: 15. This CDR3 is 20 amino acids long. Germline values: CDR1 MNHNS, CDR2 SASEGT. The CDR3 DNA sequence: TGTGCCAGCAGTGATCGACTAGCGGGGGCCTTATCATGGGACACAGATACGCAGTATTTT. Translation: CASSDRLAGALSWDTDTQYF.

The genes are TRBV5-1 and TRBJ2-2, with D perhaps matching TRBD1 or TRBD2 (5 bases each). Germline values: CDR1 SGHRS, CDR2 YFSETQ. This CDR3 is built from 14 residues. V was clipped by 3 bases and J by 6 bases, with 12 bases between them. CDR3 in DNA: TGCGCCAGCAGCTCGGGACCGACTGCCGGGGAGCTGTTTTTT. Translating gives CASSSGPTAGELFF.

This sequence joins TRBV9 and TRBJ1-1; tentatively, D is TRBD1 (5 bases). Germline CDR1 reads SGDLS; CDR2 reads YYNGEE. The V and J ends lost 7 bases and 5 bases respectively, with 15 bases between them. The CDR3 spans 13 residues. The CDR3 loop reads CASAPGRGTEAFF. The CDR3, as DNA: TGTGCCAGCGCCCCGGGTAGGGGTACTGAAGCTTTCTTT.

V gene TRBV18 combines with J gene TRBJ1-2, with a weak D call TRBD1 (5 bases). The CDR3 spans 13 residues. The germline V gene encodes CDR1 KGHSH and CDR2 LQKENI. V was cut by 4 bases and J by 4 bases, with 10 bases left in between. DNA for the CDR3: TGTGCCAGCTCACAAGACAGCTCCTATGGCTACACCTTC. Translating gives CASSQDSSYGYTF.

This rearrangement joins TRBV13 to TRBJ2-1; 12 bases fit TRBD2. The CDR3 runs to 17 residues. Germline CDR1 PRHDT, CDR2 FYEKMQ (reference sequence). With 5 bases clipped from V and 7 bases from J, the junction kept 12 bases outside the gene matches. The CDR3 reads CASSPRLAGVFGNEQFF. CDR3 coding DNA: TGTGCCAGCAGCCCTAGACTAGCGGGAGTCTTTGGGAATGAGCAGTTCTTC.

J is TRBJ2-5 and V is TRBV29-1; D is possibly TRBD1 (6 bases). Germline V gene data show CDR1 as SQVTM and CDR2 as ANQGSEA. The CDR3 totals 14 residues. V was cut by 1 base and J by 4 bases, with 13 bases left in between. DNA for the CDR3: TGCAGCGTTGAAGCCAGGCAGGGGCGAGAGACCCAGTACTTC. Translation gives CSVEARQGRETQYF. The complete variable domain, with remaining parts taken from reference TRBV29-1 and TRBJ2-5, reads SAVISQKPSRDICQRGTSLTIQCQVDSQVTMMFWYRQQPGQSLTLIATANQGSEATYESGFVIDKFPISRPNLTFSTLTVSNMSPEDSSIYLCSVEARQGRETQYFGPGTRLLVL.

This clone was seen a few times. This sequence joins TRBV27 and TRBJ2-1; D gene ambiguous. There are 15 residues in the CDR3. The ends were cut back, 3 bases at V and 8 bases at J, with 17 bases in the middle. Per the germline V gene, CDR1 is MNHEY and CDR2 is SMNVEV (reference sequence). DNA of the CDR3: TGTGCCAGCAGTTTGAACTACCCTAGAGTAGATGAGCAGTTCTTC. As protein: CASSLNYPRVDEQFF.

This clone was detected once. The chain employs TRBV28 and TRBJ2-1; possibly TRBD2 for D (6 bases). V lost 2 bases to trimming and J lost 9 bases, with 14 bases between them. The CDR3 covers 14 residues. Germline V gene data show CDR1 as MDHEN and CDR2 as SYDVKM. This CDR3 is CASSLPGGFGEQFF. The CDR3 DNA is TGTGCCAGCAGTTTACCCGGGGGTTTTGGTGAGCAGTTCTTC.

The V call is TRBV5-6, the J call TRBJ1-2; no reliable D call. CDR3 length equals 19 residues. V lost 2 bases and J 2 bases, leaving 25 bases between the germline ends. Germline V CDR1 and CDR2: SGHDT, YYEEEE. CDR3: CASSFLPQFLTTPNYGYTF. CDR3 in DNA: TGTGCCAGCAGCTTCCTCCCCCAGTTCCTCACAACCCCCAACTATGGCTACACCTTC.

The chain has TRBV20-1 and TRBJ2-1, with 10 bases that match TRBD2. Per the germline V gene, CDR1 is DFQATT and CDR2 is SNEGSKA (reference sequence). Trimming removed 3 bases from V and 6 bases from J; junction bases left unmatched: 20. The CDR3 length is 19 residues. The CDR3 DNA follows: TGCAGTGCTAGTCCGGGGCTACTAGCGGGGTCTAGTCTGGGCAATGAGCAGTTCTTC. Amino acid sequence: CSASPGLLAGSSLGNEQFF.

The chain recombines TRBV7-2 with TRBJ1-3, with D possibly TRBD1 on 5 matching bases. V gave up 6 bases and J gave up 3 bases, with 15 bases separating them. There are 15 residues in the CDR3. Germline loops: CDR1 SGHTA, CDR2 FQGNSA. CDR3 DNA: TGTGCCAGCAGTTCAATCGGGGGTCTTGGAAACACCATATATTTT. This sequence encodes CASSSIGGLGNTIYF.

CDR3 nucleotides: TGTGCCAGCAGACTTGGGACAGTGTTGGAAAAACTGTTTTTT. This gives the protein CASRLGTVLEKLFF. V is TRBV2 and J is TRBJ1-4, with TRBD1 matching over 7 bases. Trimming cost V 6 bases and J 8 bases; bases outside gene matches: 9. Germline CDR1 reads SNHLY; CDR2 reads FYNNEI. The CDR3 is made up of 14 amino acids.

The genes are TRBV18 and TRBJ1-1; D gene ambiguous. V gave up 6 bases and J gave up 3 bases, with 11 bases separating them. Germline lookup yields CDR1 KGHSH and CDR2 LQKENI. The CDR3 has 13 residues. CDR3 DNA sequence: TGTGCCAGCTCGTCCCCCGCGGACACTGAAGCTTTCTTT. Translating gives CASSSPADTEAFF.

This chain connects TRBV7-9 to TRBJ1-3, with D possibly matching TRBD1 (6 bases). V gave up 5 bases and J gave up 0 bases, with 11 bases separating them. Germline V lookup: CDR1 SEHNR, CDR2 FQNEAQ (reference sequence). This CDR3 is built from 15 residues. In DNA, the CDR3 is TGTGCCAGCAGCCCCGGACAGATCTCTGGAAACACCATATATTTT. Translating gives CASSPGQISGNTIYF.

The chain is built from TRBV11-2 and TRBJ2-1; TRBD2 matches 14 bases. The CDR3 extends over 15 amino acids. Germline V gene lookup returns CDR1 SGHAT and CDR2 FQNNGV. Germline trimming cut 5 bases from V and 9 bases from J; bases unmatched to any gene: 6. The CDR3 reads CASSPGTSGSIEQFF. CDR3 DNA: TGTGCCAGCAGCCCCGGGACTAGCGGGAGTATTGAGCAGTTCTTC. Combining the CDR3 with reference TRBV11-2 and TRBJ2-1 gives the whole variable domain EAGVAQSPRYKIIEKRQSVAFWCNPISGHATLYWYQQILGQGPKLLIQFQNNGVVDDSQLPKDRFSAERLKGVDSTLKIQPAKLEDSAVYLCASSPGTSGSIEQFFGPGTRLTVL.

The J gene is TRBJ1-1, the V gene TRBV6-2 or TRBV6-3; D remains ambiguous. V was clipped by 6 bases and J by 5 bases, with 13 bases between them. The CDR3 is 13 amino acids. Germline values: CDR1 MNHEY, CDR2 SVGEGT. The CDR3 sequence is CASSLFLGTEAFF. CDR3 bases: TGTGCCAGCAGCCTATTTTTGGGAACTGAAGCTTTCTTT.

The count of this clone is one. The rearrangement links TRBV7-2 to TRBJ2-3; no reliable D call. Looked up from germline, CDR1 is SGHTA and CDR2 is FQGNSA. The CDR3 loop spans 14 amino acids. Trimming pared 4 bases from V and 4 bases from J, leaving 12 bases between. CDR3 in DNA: TGTGCCAGCAGCTCACTTTCGGCCGCAGATACGCAGTATTTT. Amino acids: CASSSLSAADTQYF. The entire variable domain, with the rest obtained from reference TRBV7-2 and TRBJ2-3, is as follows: GAGVSQSPSNKVTEKGKDVELRCDPISGHTALYWYRQSLGQGLEFLIYFQGNSAPDKSGLPSDRFSAERTGGSVSTLTIQRTQQEDSAVYLCASSSLSAADTQYFGPGTRLTVL.

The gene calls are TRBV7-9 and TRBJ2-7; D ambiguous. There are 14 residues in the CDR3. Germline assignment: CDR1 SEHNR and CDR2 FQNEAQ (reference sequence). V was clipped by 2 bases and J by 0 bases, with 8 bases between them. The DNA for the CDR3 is TGTGCCAGCAGCTTAATGGGCGACTCCTACGAGCAGTACTTC. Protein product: CASSLMGDSYEQYF.

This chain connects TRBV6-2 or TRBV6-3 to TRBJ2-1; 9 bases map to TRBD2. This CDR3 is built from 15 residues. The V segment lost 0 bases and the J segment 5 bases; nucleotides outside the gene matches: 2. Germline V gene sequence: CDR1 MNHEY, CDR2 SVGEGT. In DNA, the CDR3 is TGTGCCAGCAGTTACTCGGCTAGCGGGGACAATGAGCAGTTCTTC. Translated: CASSYSASGDNEQFF.